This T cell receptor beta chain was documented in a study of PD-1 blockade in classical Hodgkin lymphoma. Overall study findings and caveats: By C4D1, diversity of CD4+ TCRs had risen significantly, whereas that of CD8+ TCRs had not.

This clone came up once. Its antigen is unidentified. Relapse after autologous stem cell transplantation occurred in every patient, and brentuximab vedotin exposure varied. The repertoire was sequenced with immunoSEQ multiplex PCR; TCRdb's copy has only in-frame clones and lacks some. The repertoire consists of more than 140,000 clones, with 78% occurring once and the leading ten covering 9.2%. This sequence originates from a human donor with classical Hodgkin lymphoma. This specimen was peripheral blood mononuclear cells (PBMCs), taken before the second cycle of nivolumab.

In DNA, the CDR3 is TGCGCCAGCAGCCAAGACGTTCGACAGGGCAATTTCTACGAGCAGTACTTC. As protein: CASSQDVRQGNFYEQYF. The chain carries TRBV4-3 and TRBJ2-7; TRBD1 aligns across 7 bases. This CDR3 is 17 amino acids long. CDR1 and CDR2 (germline): LGHNA, YSLEER. Trimming at V came to 0 bases and at J to 3 bases, leaving 11 bases not matched to a gene.